Below are 27 T cell receptor beta chains sequenced from a single sample in a study of T cell clonality in common variable immunodeficiency (dated by TCRdb to about 2015). Libraries were built with the immunoSEQ multiplex PCR assay. Imported from immuneACCESS, the table was reduced by TCRdb to in-frame sequences with V and J called. These copies leave out some clones; in studies compared against another copy, an unresolved V gene accounts for under half, and the cause of the remainder is not known. This sample holds tens of thousands of clones in total, without any singletons. Jointly, the top ten make up approximately 0.68% of the sample. Sequencing input: peripheral blood mononuclear cells. Source of these receptors: a person aged 18-70 years in good health.

This clone was detected ten times or more. The CDR3 end falls 3 residues outside the read, so it is completed with the germline J gene. The chain joins TRBV28 to TRBJ2-2, with TRBD1 matching over 11 bases. CDR3 length equals 16 residues. Germline V gives CDR1 MDHEN, CDR2 SYDVKM. V was clipped by 3 bases and J by 8 bases; unmatched bases: 8. The CDR3 loop reads CASSFSGTGGVGELFF. The part of the CDR3 DNA that was read is TGTGCCAGCAGTTTCTCCGGGACAGGGGGTGTTGGGGAG.

This clone came up many times. The read terminates 3 residues ahead of where the CDR3 ends, so the germline J gene completes it. The V call is TRBV6-4, the J call TRBJ1-2; D is ambiguous. Between the trimmed V and J ends, which lost 2 bases and 6 bases, there was a span of 16 bases. CDR1 and CDR2 from the germline V gene are MRHNA and SNTAGT. The CDR3 runs to 15 residues. The CDR3 here is CASSDRADTSDGYTF. CDR3 DNA, as far as it was read: TGTGCCAGCAGTGACCGCGCGGATACCTCGGATGGC.

The table lists this clone with many counts. Read sequence stops 3 residues before the CDR3 end, and the germline J gene provides the missing end. The V and J genes are TRBV12-3 or TRBV12-4 and TRBJ2-7; a weak D match, TRBD2 (6 bases). This CDR3 has 13 residues. The V end lost 10 bases, the J end lost 3 bases, and 16 bases lay between the germline ends. CDR3 DNA, as far as it was read: TGTGCCACCGCCGGCGGGGTGGGCTACGAG. This sequence encodes CATAGGVGYE. The full CDR3 is CATAGGVGYEQYF.

This clone was observed at least ten times. The CDR3 sequence: CASSFGDSPSDTQYF. CDR3 DNA (partial): TGTGCCAGCAGTTTTGGGGACAGCCCTTCAGATACG. The rearrangement links TRBV12-3 or TRBV12-4 to TRBJ2-3; 7 bases agree with TRBD1. The missing CDR3 end, 3 residues past where the read stops, is filled in from the germline J gene. V shed 3 bases and J 4 bases; nucleotides not matched to a gene: 7. This CDR3 comprises 15 residues.

The sample holds many counts of this clone. Coverage ceases 3 residues before the CDR3 finishes, and the germline J gene fills in the end. The V call is TRBV4-1, the J call TRBJ1-5; unclear D gene. Trimming cost V 0 bases and J 0 bases, with 6 bases left between them. The CDR3 is 15 residues long. CDR1 and CDR2 from the germline V gene are MGHRA and YSYEKL. The part of the CDR3 DNA that was read is TGCGCCAGCAGCCAAGATACAAGTAGCAATCAGCCC. It codes for CASSQDTSSNQP. The whole CDR3 protein reads CASSQDTSSNQPQHF.

This clone came up a few times. From the germline J gene comes the end of the CDR3, since the read stops 3 residues before it. The chain is built from TRBV2 and TRBJ2-5, with a possible D match to TRBD1 (6 bases). Germline assignment: CDR1 SNHLY and CDR2 FYNNEI. The V and J ends lost 4 bases and 1 base respectively, with 13 bases between them. This CDR3 comprises 15 residues. The CDR3 region is CASSGPSGVQETQYF. The DNA read from the CDR3 is TGTGCCAGCAGTGGGCCCTCAGGGGTCCAAGAGACC.

Many counts were recorded for this clone. From the germline J gene comes the end of the CDR3, since the read stops 3 residues before it. The rearrangement uses TRBV19 and TRBJ1-1; a weak D match, TRBD1 (6 bases). The CDR3 sequence is 15 residues long. Germline values: CDR1 LNHDA, CDR2 SQIVND (reference sequence). The V gene lost 1 base and the J gene lost 1 base, with 10 bases spanning the gap. The CDR3 spells CASSIAGQTNTEAFF. CDR3 DNA, as far as it was read: TGTGCCAGTAGTATAGCCGGACAGACGAACACTGAA.

This clone was seen only a few times. From the germline J gene comes the end of the CDR3, since the read stops 3 residues before it. This rearrangement joins TRBV10-2 to TRBJ2-1, with 11 bases aligning to TRBD2. CDR3 length: 15 residues. Looked up from germline, CDR1 is WSHSY and CDR2 is SAAADI. V gave up 5 bases and J gave up 7 bases; unmatched junction bases: 7. CDR3 bases read: TGCGCCAGCAGTATGACTAGCGGGGAGGGGAATGAG. This encodes CASSMTSGEGNE. The whole CDR3 reads CASSMTSGEGNEQFF.

The table lists this clone with many counts. The DNA ends 3 residues before the CDR3 does, and the rest of the CDR3 is filled in from the germline J gene. The genes are TRBV28 and TRBJ1-2; D remains unclear. Germline V CDR1 and CDR2: MDHEN, SYDVKM. V was shortened by 6 bases and J by 0 bases, with 5 bases between the two germline ends. There are 12 residues in the CDR3. CDR3 DNA (partial): TGTGCCAGCAGCGCAGCTAACTATGGC. Translation gives CASSAANYG. The full-length CDR3 reads as CASSAANYGYTF.

This clone has ten or more counts. With the read ending 3 residues before the CDR3 end, the germline J gene is used to fill in that end. The chain carries TRBV29-1 and TRBJ2-2; D not certain. The germline CDR1 and CDR2 sequences are SQVTM and ANQGSEA. The CDR3 loop spans 15 amino acids. Trimming took 5 bases from V and 0 from J, leaving 13 bases between them. The CDR3 bases that were read are TGCAGCGTTAAGAGTGGCAGGACGAACACCGGGGAG. Amino acid sequence: CSVKSGRTNTGE. The full CDR3 is CSVKSGRTNTGELFF.

This clone was seen ten or more times. The read stops 3 residues short of the end of the CDR3; the missing end is completed from the germline J gene. The chain links TRBV13 to TRBJ2-4; possible D gene TRBD1, 6 bases. The germline V and J ends were trimmed by 3 bases and 3 bases, with 15 bases remaining between them. Germline V CDR1 and CDR2: PRHDT, FYEKMQ (reference sequence). The CDR3 extends over 16 amino acids. The CDR3 DNA, read in part, is TGTGCCAGCAGCTTGGCCACAGGGAGAGGCAAAAACATT. It translates to CASSLATGRGKNI. The full CDR3 is CASSLATGRGKNIQYF.

In this sample, this clone turned up many times. The CDR3 goes on 3 residues after the read ends, and that part is filled in from the germline J gene. V and J are TRBV30 and TRBJ2-7, with 9 bases identical to TRBD2. After removal of 0 bases from V and 5 bases from J, the junction contained 5 bases not matched to a gene. This CDR3 spans 14 amino acids. Germline V gene lookup returns CDR1 GTSNPN and CDR2 SVGIG (reference sequence). CDR3 sequence reads: CAWSVGTSLDEQYF. Incomplete CDR3 DNA: TGTGCCTGGAGTGTCGGGACTAGCCTTGACGAG.

This clone was seen ten or more times. The read falls 3 residues short of the CDR3 end, and the missing part is taken from the germline J gene. The identical CDR3 is also encoded by other nucleotide sequences in the sample. The V call is TRBV20-1, the J call TRBJ2-4; 7 bases agree with TRBD1. CDR3 size: 15 residues. Germline V lookup: CDR1 DFQATT, CDR2 SNEGSKA (reference sequence). With 4 bases clipped from V and 4 bases from J, the junction kept 10 bases outside the gene matches. The sequenced part of the CDR3 DNA is TGCAGTGCTACCCGCATAGACAGGGATAAAAACATT. Protein product: CSATRIDRDKNI. The whole CDR3 sequence reads CSATRIDRDKNIQYF.

This clone was picked up many times. Sequencing ends 3 residues short of the CDR3 end; the germline J gene provides the rest. The V call is TRBV4-2, the J call TRBJ2-4; perhaps TRBD2 as D (7 bases). The germline V gene has CDR1 LGHNA and CDR2 YNFKEQ. The length of the CDR3 is 18 residues. Trimming pared 4 bases from V and 8 bases from J, leaving 27 bases between. CDR3 residues: CASSPHGGRGNRWDIQYF. The covered CDR3 bases are TGTGCCAGCAGCCCTCACGGGGGGCGGGGAAACCGGTGGGACATT.

In its sample, this clone was seen many times. The CDR3 goes on 3 residues after the read ends, and that part is filled in from the germline J gene. This chain links TRBV28 with TRBJ1-1; D gene unclear. This CDR3 region has 13 residues. Germline CDR1 and CDR2: MDHEN and SYDVKM. V was pared by 2 bases and J by 4 bases, with 8 bases between. The CDR3 DNA, read in part, is TGTGCCAGCAGTTTAAGGGTAGTCACTGAA. This sequence encodes CASSLRVVTE. The entire CDR3 protein is CASSLRVVTEAFF.

This clone was detected many times. The junction differs from germline at one of its ends, possibly a read error. The missing CDR3 end, 3 residues past where the read stops, is filled in from the germline J gene. V and J are TRBV6-2 or TRBV6-3 and TRBJ1-1; 7 bases agree with TRBD1. CDR1 and CDR2 from the germline V gene are MNHEY and SVGEGT. The CDR3 runs to 15 residues. The sequenced CDR3 bases are TGTGCCGGCAGACGAACAGGGGCCCCGAACACTGAA. Translation gives CAGRRTGAPNTE. The entire CDR3 reads CAGRRTGAPNTEAFF.

This clone was seen ten or more times. The sequence runs out 3 residues before the end of the CDR3; the remainder is reconstructed from the germline J gene. The V call is TRBV4-2, the J call TRBJ1-2, with a tentative D call TRBD1 (5 bases). This CDR3 has 13 residues. CDR1 LGHNA and CDR2 YNFKEQ come from the germline V gene. The V end lost 5 bases, the J end lost 4 bases, and 11 bases lay between the germline ends. The DNA read from the CDR3 is TGTGCCAGCAGCAGTGCTGGGGCCTATGGC. It encodes CASSSAGAYG. The whole CDR3 protein reads CASSSAGAYGYTF.

At least ten counts were recorded for this clone. Read sequence stops 3 residues before the CDR3 end, and the germline J gene provides the missing end. The rearrangement joins TRBV9 to TRBJ2-7; D is undetermined. This CDR3 region has 13 residues. The V and J ends lost 4 bases and 6 bases respectively, with 14 bases between them. Germline V gene sequence: CDR1 SGDLS, CDR2 YYNGEE. The CDR3 spells CASSYSNNAEQYF. The sequenced part of the CDR3 DNA is TGTGCCAGCAGCTACTCGAATAACGCCGAG.

As regards this clone: The CDR3 goes on 3 residues after the read ends, and that part is filled in from the germline J gene. J is TRBJ2-4 and V is TRBV6-1; 7 bases align to TRBD2. The CDR3 spans 14 residues. Germline CDR1 reads MNHNS; CDR2 reads SASEGT. CDR3 sequence: CASSVNRGGYGQYF. CDR3 DNA, as far as it was read: TGTGCCAGCAGTGTTAATCGGGGAGGGTATGGT.

This clone was counted ten times or more. The CDR3 end lies 3 residues beyond the end of the read and is filled in from the germline J gene. V gene TRBV28 combines with J gene TRBJ1-1; D is undetermined. V dropped 7 bases and J dropped 4 bases, with 13 bases sitting between them. In germline, CDR1 is MDHEN, CDR2 SYDVKM. This CDR3 comprises 13 residues. The CDR3: CASTPYRVTEAFF. The covered CDR3 bases are TGTGCCAGCACCCCTTACCGGGTCACTGAA. Variable domain in full (rest from reference TRBV28 and TRBJ1-1): DVKVTQSSRYLVKRTGEKVFLECVQDMDHENMFWYRQDPGLGLRLIYFSYDVKMKEKGDIPEGYSVSREKKERFSLILESASTNQTSMYLCASTPYRVTEAFFGQGTRLTVV.

This clone appeared many times. The CDR3 bases that were read are TGTGCCAGCAGCTTAGGCGTCTCTGGAAACACC. Its protein product is CASSLGVSGNT. The CDR3 in full is CASSLGVSGNTIYF. V usage is TRBV7-9 and J usage is TRBJ1-3; D is unclear. The read finishes 3 residues shy of the CDR3 end, and the germline J gene is used to complete it. From germline, CDR1 is SEHNR and CDR2 FQNEAQ (reference sequence). This CDR3 contains 14 residues. V gave up 1 base and J gave up 0 bases, with 4 bases separating them.

Details on this clone: The read halts 3 residues ahead of the CDR3 end, with the missing end drawn from the germline J gene. V usage is TRBV13 and J usage is TRBJ1-3; tentatively, D is TRBD1 (6 bases). Trimming left V 0 bases short and J 2 bases short, with 8 bases between. The CDR3 loop spans 15 amino acids. CDR1 and CDR2 (germline): PRHDT, FYEKMQ (reference sequence). The CDR3 here is CASSLGHRAGNTIYF. CDR3 DNA, as far as it was read: TGTGCCAGCAGCTTAGGCCACAGGGCTGGAAACACC.

Concerning this clone: The junction shows a germline mismatch at one end, possibly a read error. The CDR3 goes on 3 residues after the read ends, and that part is filled in from the germline J gene. The V gene is TRBV19, the J gene TRBJ2-1; the D gene is possibly TRBD1 (6 bases). Germline lookup yields CDR1 LNHDA and CDR2 SQIVND (reference sequence). The CDR3 spans 15 residues. CDR3 sequence reads: CASNIGQGRKVEQFF. The CDR3 bases that were read are TGTGCCAGTAATATAGGGCAGGGGAGAAAGGTTGAG.

This clone was seen repeatedly, ten times or more. Read sequence stops 3 residues before the CDR3 end, and the germline J gene provides the missing end. This chain joins TRBV28 and TRBJ1-2, with D hard to call. Germline CDR1 and CDR2: MDHEN and SYDVKM. V was trimmed by 6 bases and J by 0 bases, leaving 8 bases between them. This CDR3 contains 13 residues. The DNA read from the CDR3 is TGTGCCAGCAGGCGGAATTCTAACTATGGC. It yields the protein CASRRNSNYG. The whole CDR3 sequence is CASRRNSNYGYTF.

In this sample, this clone turned up many times. From the germline J gene comes the end of the CDR3, since the read stops 3 residues before it. The chain recombines TRBV5-4 with TRBJ2-2; 8 nucleotides align to TRBD1. Germline CDR1 SGHNT, CDR2 YYREEE (reference sequence). The CDR3 has 15 residues. J lost 1 base, V lost 4 bases, and 3 bases had no gene match. CDR3 DNA (partial): TGTGCCAGCAGCACCGGGACAGGGAACACCGGGGAG. It yields the protein CASSTGTGNTGE. The CDR3 reads in full as CASSTGTGNTGELFF.

At least ten counts were recorded for this clone. The read halts 3 residues ahead of the CDR3 end, with the missing end drawn from the germline J gene. The genes are TRBV18 and TRBJ2-7; 12 nucleotides match TRBD2. Looked up from germline, CDR1 is KGHSH and CDR2 is LQKENI. The ends lost 3 bases at V and 6 bases at J; junction bases unmatched: 6. The CDR3 runs 15 residues. The sequenced CDR3 bases are TGTGCCAGCTCACCGCCGGGACTAGCGGGTCGCGAG. The encoded protein is CASSPPGLAGRE. In full, the CDR3 reads CASSPPGLAGREQYF.

This clone was counted ten times or more. The CDR3 end is not reached by the read, which stops 3 residues before it; the germline J gene fills it in. The chain joins TRBV2 to TRBJ1-2, with D possibly TRBD1 on 6 matching bases. V lost 5 bases to trimming and J lost 4 bases, with 17 bases between them. Germline V lookup: CDR1 SNHLY, CDR2 FYNNEI. There are 15 residues in the CDR3. The covered CDR3 bases are TGTGCCAGCAGTCCTGGCCAGGGGCTCTTCTATGGC. It yields the protein CASSPGQGLFYG. The full CDR3 sequence reads CASSPGQGLFYGYTF.